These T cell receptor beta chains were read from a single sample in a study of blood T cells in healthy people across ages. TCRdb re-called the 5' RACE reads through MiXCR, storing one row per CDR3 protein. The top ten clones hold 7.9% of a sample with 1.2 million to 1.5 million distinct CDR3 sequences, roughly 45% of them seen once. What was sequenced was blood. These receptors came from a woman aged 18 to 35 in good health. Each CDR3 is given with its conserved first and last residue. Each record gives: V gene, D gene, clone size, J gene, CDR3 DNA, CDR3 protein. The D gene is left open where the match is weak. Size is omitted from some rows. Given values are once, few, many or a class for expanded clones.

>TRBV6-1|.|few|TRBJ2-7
TGTGCCAGCAGTGACAGGAGGGGCTCCTACGAGCAGTACTTC
CASSDRRGSYEQYF
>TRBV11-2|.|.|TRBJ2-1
TGTGCCAGCAGCTTAGTGGGACGAGCGGGCCTCAATGAGCAGTTCTTC
CASSLVGRAGLNEQFF
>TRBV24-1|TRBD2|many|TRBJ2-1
TGTGCCACCAGTGATTCCGGACTAGTCAATGAGCAGTTCTTC
CATSDSGLVNEQFF
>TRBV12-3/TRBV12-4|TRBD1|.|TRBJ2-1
TGTGCCAGCAGTTTCAGGGGGCGCAGGGTGTTAGATGAGCAGTTCTTC
CASSFRGRRVLDEQFF
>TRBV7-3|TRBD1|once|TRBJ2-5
TGTGCCAGCAGCTTATATGACCCGGGACAGTTCAGGCAGTACTTC
CASSLYDPGQFRQYF
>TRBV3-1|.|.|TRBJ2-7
TGTGCCAGCACCAACGGATTAAACTCCTACGAGCAGTACTTC
CASTNGLNSYEQYF
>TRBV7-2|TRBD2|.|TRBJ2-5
TGTGCCAGCAGGGTTAGCGGGAGTTCAGAGACCCAGTACTTC
CASRVSGSSETQYF
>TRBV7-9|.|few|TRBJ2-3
TGTGCCAGCAGCTTAGTAGTTTCTGGCACAGATACGCAGTATTTT
CASSLVVSGTDTQYF
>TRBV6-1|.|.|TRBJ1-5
TGTGCCAGCAGTGGGTCGGGGGGCCTAAATCAGCCCCAGCATTTT
CASSGSGGLNQPQHF
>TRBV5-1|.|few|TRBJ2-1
TGCGCCAGCAGCTGGGGCGGACGGCGATCCTACAATGAGCAGTTCTTC
CASSWGGRRSYNEQFF
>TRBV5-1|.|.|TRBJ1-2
TGCGCCAGCAGCTTGGCCGGGGCAGCCCCCTATGGCTACACCTTC
CASSLAGAAPYGYTF
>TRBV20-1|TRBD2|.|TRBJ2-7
TGCAGTGCTAGGGTGCTAGCGGGAGATACATACGAGCAGTACTTC
CSARVLAGDTYEQYF
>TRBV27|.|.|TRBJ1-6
TGTGCCAGCAGTTGGGGCAAAGATTCACCCCTCCACTTT
CASSWGKDSPLHF
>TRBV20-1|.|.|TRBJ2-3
TGCAGTGTCCCAGGGGGGACTTCCACAGATACGCAGTATTTT
CSVPGGTSTDTQYF
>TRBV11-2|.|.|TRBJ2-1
TGTGCCAGCAGCTTAGATCGCGGGACAGCTGTTTACGAGCAGTTCTTC
CASSLDRGTAVYEQFF
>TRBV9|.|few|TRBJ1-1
TGTGCCAGCAGCTTCTCATGGAACACTGAAGCTTTCTTT
CASSFSWNTEAFF
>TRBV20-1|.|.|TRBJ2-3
TGCAGCCCGAGGCCTAGCGGCACAGATACGCAGTATTTT
CSPRPSGTDTQYF
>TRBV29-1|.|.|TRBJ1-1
TGCAGCGTTGAATGGGCAGTTCATGAGCGGGTAGCTTTCTTT
CSVEWAVHERVAFF
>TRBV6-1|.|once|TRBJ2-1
TGTGCCAGCAGTGTAGGGGGGGTGAGAAATGAGCAGTTCTTC
CASSVGGVRNEQFF
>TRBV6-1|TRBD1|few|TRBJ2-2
TGTGCCAGCAGGACAGGACAGGGAATCTCAATCCCCGCCGGGGAGCTGTTTTTT
CASRTGQGISIPAGELFF
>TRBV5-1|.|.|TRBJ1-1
TGCGCCAGCAGCTTTCGGGGGGCCCTGGCCACTGAAGCTTTCTTT
CASSFRGALATEAFF
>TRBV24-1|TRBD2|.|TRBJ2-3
TGTGCCACCAGTGATCCTAGCGGGGGGGGTACAGATACGCAGTATTTT
CATSDPSGGGTDTQYF
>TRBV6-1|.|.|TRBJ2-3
TGTGCCAGCAGTGCGACCAGTCAAATTACAGATACGCAGTATTTT
CASSATSQITDTQYF
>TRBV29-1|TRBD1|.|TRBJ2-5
TGCAGCGTTCTTCTCCCGGGACAGGGGTCTCAAGAGACCCAGTACTTC
CSVLLPGQGSQETQYF
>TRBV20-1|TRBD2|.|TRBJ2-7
TGCAGTGCTAGAGAGGCAGCGGGGGGGAAAATCTACGAGCAGTACTTC
CSAREAAGGKIYEQYF
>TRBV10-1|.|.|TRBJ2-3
TGCGCCAGCAGGGCTGGACGCCGGGGCACAGATACGCAGTATTTT
CASRAGRRGTDTQYF
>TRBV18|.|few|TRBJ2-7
TGTGCCAGCTCGGGGGGATTGGATTACGAGCAGTACTTC
CASSGGLDYEQYF
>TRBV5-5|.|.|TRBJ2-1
TGTGCCAGCAGCTTGCGACAGGACCCTGACAATGAGCAGTTCTTC
CASSLRQDPDNEQFF
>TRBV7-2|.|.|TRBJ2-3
TGTGCCAGCAGCAAAAGCGGTTACAGCACAGATACGCAGTATTTT
CASSKSGYSTDTQYF